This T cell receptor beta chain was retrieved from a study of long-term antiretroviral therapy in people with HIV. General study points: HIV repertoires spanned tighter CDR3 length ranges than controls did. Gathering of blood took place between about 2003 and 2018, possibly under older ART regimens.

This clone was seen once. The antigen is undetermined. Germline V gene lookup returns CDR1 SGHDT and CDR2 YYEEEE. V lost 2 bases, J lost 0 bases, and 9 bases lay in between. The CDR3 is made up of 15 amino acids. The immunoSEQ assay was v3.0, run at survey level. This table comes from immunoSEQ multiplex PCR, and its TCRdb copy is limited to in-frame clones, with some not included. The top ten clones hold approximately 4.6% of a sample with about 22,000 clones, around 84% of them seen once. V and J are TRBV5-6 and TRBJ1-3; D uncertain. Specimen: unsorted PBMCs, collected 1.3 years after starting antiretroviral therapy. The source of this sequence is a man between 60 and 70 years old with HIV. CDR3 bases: TGTGCCAGCAGCTTAGGACCGAACTCTGGAAACACCATATATTTT. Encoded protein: CASSLGPNSGNTIYF.